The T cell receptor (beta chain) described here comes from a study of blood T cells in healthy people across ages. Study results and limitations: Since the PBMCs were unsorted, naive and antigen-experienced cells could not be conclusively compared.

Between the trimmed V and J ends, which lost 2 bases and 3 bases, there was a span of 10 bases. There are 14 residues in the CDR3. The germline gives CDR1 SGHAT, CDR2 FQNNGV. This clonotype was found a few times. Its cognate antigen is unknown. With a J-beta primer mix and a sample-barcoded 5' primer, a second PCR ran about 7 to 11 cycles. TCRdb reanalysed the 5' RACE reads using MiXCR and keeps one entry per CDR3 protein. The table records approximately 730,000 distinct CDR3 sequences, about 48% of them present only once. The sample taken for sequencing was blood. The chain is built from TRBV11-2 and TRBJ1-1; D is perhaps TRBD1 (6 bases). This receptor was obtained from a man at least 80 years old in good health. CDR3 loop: CASSLQGRYTEAFF. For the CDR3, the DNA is TGTGCCAGCAGCTTACAGGGGAGGTACACTGAAGCTTTCTTT.